This T cell receptor beta chain was obtained from a study of blood T cell repertoires in COVID-19. Study in general: The United States, Italy and Spain supplied acute and convalescent COVID-19 samples.

Per the original methods: Reference gene primers were amplified, and this amplification served to estimate nucleated cell counts. The method was immunoSEQ multiplex PCR; TCRdb's version includes in-frame clones alone and lacks a portion of them. V and J calls and clone size are as listed in that table; D and trimming were resolved from the DNA. The sample gives a few hundred thousand clones, roughly 80% of which show up once; about 1.2% is in the top ten. CDR1 is SGHRS, CDR2 YFSETQ, per germline. The V gene end was trimmed by 1 base and the J gene end by 5 bases; junction bases not matched to a gene: 4. The CDR3 loop spans 14 amino acids.

The receptor was derived from a human donor with acute or convalescent COVID-19. The donor label of this sample is uncertain. V gene TRBV5-1 combines with J gene TRBJ2-3; 7 bases are a match to TRBD2. Sequencing used peripheral blood. The CDR3, as DNA: TGCGCCAGCAGCTTGAACGGGGAGGGAGATACGCAGTATTTT. This translates into CASSLNGEGDTQYF.